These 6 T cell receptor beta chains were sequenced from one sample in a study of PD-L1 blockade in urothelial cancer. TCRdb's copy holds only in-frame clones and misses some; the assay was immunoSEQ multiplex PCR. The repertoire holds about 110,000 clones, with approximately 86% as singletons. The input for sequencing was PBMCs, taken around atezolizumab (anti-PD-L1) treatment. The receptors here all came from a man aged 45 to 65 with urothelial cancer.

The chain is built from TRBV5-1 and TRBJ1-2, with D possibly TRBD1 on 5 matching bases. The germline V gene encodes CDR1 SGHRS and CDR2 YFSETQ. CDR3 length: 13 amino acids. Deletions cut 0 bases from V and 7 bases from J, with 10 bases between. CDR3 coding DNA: TGCGCCAGCAGCTTGGGGACAACTTCTGGCTACACCTTC. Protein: CASSLGTTSGYTF. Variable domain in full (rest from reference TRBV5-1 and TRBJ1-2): KAGVTQTPRYLIKTRGQQVTLSCSPISGHRSVSWYQQTPGQGLQFLFEYFSETQRNKGNFPGRFSGRQFSNSRSEMNVSTLELGDSALYLCASSLGTTSGYTFGSGTRLTVV.

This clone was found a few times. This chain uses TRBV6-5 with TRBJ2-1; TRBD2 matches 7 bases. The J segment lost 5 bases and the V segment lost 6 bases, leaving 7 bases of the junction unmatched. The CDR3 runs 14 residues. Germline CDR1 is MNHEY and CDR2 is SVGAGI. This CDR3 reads CASRKLAQNNEQFF. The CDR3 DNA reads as TGTGCCAGCAGGAAACTAGCGCAGAACAATGAGCAGTTCTTC.

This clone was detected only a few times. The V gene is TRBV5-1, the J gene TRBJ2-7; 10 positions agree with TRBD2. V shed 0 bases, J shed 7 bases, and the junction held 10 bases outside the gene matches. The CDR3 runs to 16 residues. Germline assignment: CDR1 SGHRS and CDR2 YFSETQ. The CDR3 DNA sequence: TGCGCCAGCAGCTTGGATGGACTAGCGGCCTCGGGGGAGCAGTACTTC. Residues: CASSLDGLAASGEQYF.

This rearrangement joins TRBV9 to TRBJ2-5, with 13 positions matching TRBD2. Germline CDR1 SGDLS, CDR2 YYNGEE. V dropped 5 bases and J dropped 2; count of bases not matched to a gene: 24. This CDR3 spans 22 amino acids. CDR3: CASSLRGSEGLAGANYQETQYF. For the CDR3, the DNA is TGTGCCAGCAGTCTAAGGGGCAGCGAAGGACTAGCGGGAGCCAATTATCAAGAGACCCAGTACTTC. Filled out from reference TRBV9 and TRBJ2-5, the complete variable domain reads DSGVTQTPKHLITATGQRVTLRCSPRSGDLSVYWYQQSLDQGLQFLIQYYNGEERAKGNILERFSAQQFPDLHSELNLSSLELGDSALYFCASSLRGSEGLAGANYQETQYFGPGTRLLVL.

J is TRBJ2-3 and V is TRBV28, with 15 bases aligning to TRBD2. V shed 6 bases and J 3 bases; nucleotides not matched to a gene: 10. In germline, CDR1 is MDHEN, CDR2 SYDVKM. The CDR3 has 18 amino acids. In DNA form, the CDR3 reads TGTGCCAGCAGAGTTAGCTCCGGGACTAGCGGGAGGACAGATACGCAGTATTTT. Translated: CASRVSSGTSGRTDTQYF.

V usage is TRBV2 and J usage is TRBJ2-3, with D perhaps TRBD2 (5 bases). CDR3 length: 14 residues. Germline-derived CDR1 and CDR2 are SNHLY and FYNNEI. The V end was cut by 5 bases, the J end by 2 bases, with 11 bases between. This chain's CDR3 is CASSLKRYTDTQYF. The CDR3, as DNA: TGTGCCAGCAGTCTGAAGCGGTACACAGATACGCAGTATTTT.